The 24 T cell receptor beta chains given below trace back to one sample, sequenced in a study of cytomegalovirus exposure and HLA in healthy donors. TCRdb keeps only in-frame clones here, not all; method: immunoSEQ multiplex PCR. The sample has over 200,000 clones, about 90% seen once. Sequenced input: PBMCs. All receptors derive from a woman aged 18-29 years in good health and CMV-seronegative.

The CDR3 nucleotides read TGTGCCAGCAGTTTAGGAGTTACAGGGCTAAAGGGGGGCTACACCTTC. Protein: CASSLGVTGLKGGYTF. The chain couples TRBV28 to TRBJ1-2; tentative D call: TRBD1 (6 bases). V was trimmed by 2 bases and J by 8 bases, leaving 21 bases between them. The V gene's germline CDR1 is MDHEN and CDR2 SYDVKM. The CDR3 sequence is 16 residues long.

V is TRBV5-1 and J is TRBJ2-1, with TRBD1 matching 8 bases. Germline assignment: CDR1 SGHRS and CDR2 YFSETQ. The junction had 9 bases not matched to a gene; V was cut back by 4 bases and J by 9 bases. The length of the CDR3 is 14 residues. Here the CDR3 reads CASSPWDRHGEQFF. For the CDR3, the DNA is TGCGCCAGCAGCCCATGGGACAGGCACGGTGAGCAGTTCTTC.

The rearrangement uses TRBV11-3 and TRBJ2-5; 16 positions agree with TRBD2. This CDR3 has 17 amino acids. Germline CDR1 and CDR2: SGHNT and YENEEA. V shed 5 bases, J shed 5 bases, and the junction held 8 bases outside the gene matches. In DNA form, the CDR3 reads TGTGCCAGCAGCCCGGGACTAGCGGGAGGGGTCGGGGAGACCCAGTACTTC. Residues: CASSPGLAGGVGETQYF.

This clone was seen more than once but under ten times. The chain is built from TRBV4-3 and TRBJ2-6, with D possibly matching TRBD2 (6 bases). V lost 0 bases to trimming and J lost 1 base, with 13 bases between them. Germline-derived CDR1 and CDR2 are LGHNA and YSLEER. This CDR3 has 18 amino acids. The CDR3 DNA reads TGCGCCAGCAGCCAAGATGAAAGCGGGCCTTCTGGGGCCAACGTCCTGACTTTC. Its translation: CASSQDESGPSGANVLTF.

This clone was detected a few times. The rearrangement links TRBV10-3 to TRBJ1-1; D is uncertain. Germline V gene data show CDR1 as ENHRY and CDR2 as SYGVKD. The CDR3 spans 14 residues. Trimming removed 0 bases at V and 10 bases at J, with 15 bases between. The CDR3 sequence is CAISESSADLGAFF. Here the CDR3 DNA reads TGTGCCATCAGTGAGTCTTCGGCCGACTTGGGAGCTTTCTTT.

The chain links TRBV19 to TRBJ2-1; 12 bases are a match to TRBD2. The CDR3 totals 17 residues. With 5 bases clipped from V and 4 bases from J, the junction kept 9 bases outside the gene matches. Germline V gene lookup returns CDR1 LNHDA and CDR2 SQIVND (reference sequence). CDR3 coding DNA: TGTGCCAGTAGTCCTACCCTAGCGGGAGGGGAGTACAATGAGCAGTTCTTC. It codes for CASSPTLAGGEYNEQFF.

The CDR3 bases are TGTGCCAGCAGCCCAACGTTAGACAGGGCCTATGGCTACACCTTC. It translates to CASSPTLDRAYGYTF. This rearrangement joins TRBV6-5 to TRBJ1-2; 7 bases agree with TRBD1. CDR3 length equals 15 residues. Per germline, CDR1 MNHEY and CDR2 SVGAGI. V lost 6 bases to trimming and J lost 4 bases; unmatched junction nucleotides: 11.

The chain uses TRBV5-6 and TRBJ2-6; unclear D gene. V shed 2 bases and J shed 0 bases, with 3 bases lying between them. CDR3 size: 14 residues. The germline V gene has CDR1 SGHDT and CDR2 YYEEEE. The CDR3 DNA sequence: TGTGCCAGCAGCTTTATCTCTGGGGCCAACGTCCTGACTTTC. As protein: CASSFISGANVLTF.

The CDR3 reads CASSTGLTTGELFF. The CDR3 DNA reads TGTGCCAGTAGTACGGGACTTACCACCGGGGAGCTGTTTTTT. This chain links TRBV19 with TRBJ2-2; a weak D match, TRBD2 (6 bases). This CDR3 comprises 14 residues. In germline, CDR1 is LNHDA, CDR2 SQIVND (reference sequence). Trimming removed 4 bases at V and 4 bases at J, with 10 bases between.

J is TRBJ1-2 and V is TRBV5-4, with D possibly being TRBD1 (5 bases). The ends were cut back, 0 bases at V and 4 bases at J, with 10 bases in the middle. Germline-derived CDR1 and CDR2 are SGHNT and YYREEE (reference sequence). CDR3 length: 14 residues. CDR3 nucleotides: TGTGCCAGCAGCTTGGAGCGGGACTCCTATGGCTACACCTTC. It codes for CASSLERDSYGYTF.

This clone was counted a single time. The V and J genes are TRBV7-9 and TRBJ1-2; D possibly corresponds to TRBD1 (6 bases). This CDR3 has 15 residues. The V gene's germline CDR1 is SEHNR and CDR2 FQNEAQ (reference sequence). V gave up 0 bases and J gave up 3 bases, with 11 bases separating them. CDR3 nucleotide sequence: TGTGCCAGCAGCTTAGCGGCAGGGGCGCACTATGGCTACACCTTC. Encoded protein: CASSLAAGAHYGYTF.

This sequence joins TRBV5-4 and TRBJ2-7; 7 bases are shared with TRBD2. This CDR3 comprises 17 residues. Per the germline V gene, CDR1 is SGHNT and CDR2 is YYREEE (reference sequence). The J segment lost 0 bases and the V segment lost 1 base, leaving 10 bases of the junction unmatched. CDR3 sequence reads: CASSLRRGLRPSYEQYF. CDR3 nucleotide sequence: TGTGCCAGCAGCTTGCGACGGGGACTAAGGCCCTCCTACGAGCAGTACTTC.

This clone was seen only once. The rearrangement joins TRBV15 to TRBJ2-3, with 7 bases matching TRBD2. This CDR3 comprises 18 residues. Per germline, CDR1 LNHNV and CDR2 YYDKDF (reference sequence). V was clipped by 3 bases and J by 2 bases; unmatched bases: 14. Here the CDR3 reads CATSRAPAGATDTDTQYF. CDR3 DNA: TGTGCCACCAGCAGGGCGCCGGCGGGAGCCACCGACACAGATACGCAGTATTTT.

This clone is a singleton in its sample. The gene calls are TRBV5-6 and TRBJ2-3; D unclear. The ends were cut back, 4 bases at V and 11 bases at J, with 11 bases in the middle. CDR3 length: 11 residues. CDR1 and CDR2 (germline): SGHDT, YYEEEE. CDR3 in amino acids: CASSVPPLQYF. As DNA, the CDR3 is TGTGCCAGCAGCGTCCCCCCCCTGCAGTATTTT.

The chain links TRBV28 to TRBJ2-7; TRBD1 agrees at 7 bases. With V trimmed by 5 bases and J by 0 bases, 13 bases remained unmatched. The germline V gene encodes CDR1 MDHEN and CDR2 SYDVKM. This CDR3 contains 17 residues. CDR3 DNA sequence: TGTGCCAGCAGTCCCCTATCGGGACAGCCTGCCTCCTACGAGCAGTACTTC. Its translation is CASSPLSGQPASYEQYF. The full variable domain, with the rest looked up from reference TRBV28 and TRBJ2-7, is DVKVTQSSRYLVKRTGEKVFLECVQDMDHENMFWYRQDPGLGLRLIYFSYDVKMKEKGDIPEGYSVSREKKERFSLILESASTNQTSMYLCASSPLSGQPASYEQYFGPGTRLTVT.

The V call is TRBV18, the J call TRBJ2-7; TRBD2 matches at 12 bases. CDR3 length: 15 residues. The V segment lost 4 bases and the J segment 4 bases; nucleotides outside the gene matches: 5. Per germline, CDR1 KGHSH and CDR2 LQKENI. Here the CDR3 DNA reads TGTGCCAGCTCACTGGAGACTAGCGGGAGTTACGAGCAGTACTTC. Translation: CASSLETSGSYEQYF.

This clone was seen a single time. CDR3 coding DNA: TGCGCCAGCAGCTCTAACAGGGGAAAACTGTTTTTT. This encodes CASSSNRGKLFF. The chain combines TRBV5-1 with TRBJ1-4; 7 nucleotides match TRBD1. The germline gives CDR1 SGHRS, CDR2 YFSETQ. CDR3 length equals 12 residues. Germline trimming cut 3 bases from V and 10 bases from J; bases unmatched to any gene: 3. Looking up the rest from reference TRBV5-1 and TRBJ1-4 gives the full variable domain: KAGVTQTPRYLIKTRGQQVTLSCSPISGHRSVSWYQQTPGQGLQFLFEYFSETQRNKGNFPGRFSGRQFSNSRSEMNVSTLELGDSALYLCASSSNRGKLFFGSGTQLSVL.

The chain links TRBV4-1 to TRBJ2-7; the match to TRBD2 covers 16 bases. V dropped 1 base and J dropped 2; count of bases not matched to a gene: 11. The CDR3 covers 20 residues. Per the germline V gene, CDR1 is MGHRA and CDR2 is YSYEKL. CDR3 DNA: TGCGCCAGCAGCCAAGTGTTGGGACTAGCGGGGGGGTACCCCACCTACGAGCAGTACTTC. Translation: CASSQVLGLAGGYPTYEQYF.

This chain links TRBV4-1 with TRBJ1-2; 8 nucleotides match TRBD1. This CDR3 is 15 amino acids long. Losses at the gene ends were 1 base for V and 5 bases for J; bases not matched to a gene: 6. Germline values: CDR1 MGHRA, CDR2 YSYEKL. The CDR3 reads CASSQGWTGRYGYTF. CDR3 DNA sequence: TGCGCCAGCAGCCAAGGGTGGACAGGGAGGTATGGCTACACCTTC.

A note on this clone: The same CDR3 can be traced to other DNA sequences in this sample. The CDR3 loop reads CASSPQGAGQPQHF. CDR3 nucleotide sequence: TGTGCCAGCTCACCTCAGGGGGCCGGTCAGCCCCAGCATTTT. The chain has TRBV18 and TRBJ1-5, with 8 bases fitting TRBD1. Germline V gives CDR1 KGHSH, CDR2 LQKENI. The CDR3 is 14 amino acids. The J segment lost 6 bases and the V segment lost 3 bases, leaving 4 bases of the junction unmatched.

CDR3 DNA sequence: TGCAGCGTCCCGGGACAGGGGGGGGATGAGCAGTTCTTC. Encoded protein: CSVPGQGGDEQFF. The J gene is TRBJ2-1, the V gene TRBV29-1, with TRBD1 matching over 11 bases. The ends lost 6 bases at V and 8 bases at J; junction bases unmatched: 6. Germline loops: CDR1 SQVTM, CDR2 ANQGSEA. The CDR3 extends over 13 amino acids.

The chain uses TRBV7-8 and TRBJ2-7; weak D call: TRBD2 (5 bases). Germline V gene data show CDR1 as SGHVS and CDR2 as FQNEAQ. Trimming took 4 bases from V and 0 from J, leaving 10 bases between them. CDR3 length: 14 amino acids. The CDR3 spells CASSWEFSSYEQYF. For the CDR3, the DNA is TGTGCCAGCAGCTGGGAGTTCAGCTCCTACGAGCAGTACTTC.

This chain connects TRBV11-2 to TRBJ2-2, with TRBD2 matching over 12 bases. Germline CDR1 reads SGHAT; CDR2 reads FQNNGV. This CDR3 has 19 residues. V trimming: 5 bases; J trimming: 6 bases; junction bases outside the gene matches: 16. Written as DNA, the CDR3 is TGTGCCAGCAGCCCGAAGATTCCGGGACTAGCGGGTGAGGCCGGGGAGCTGTTTTTT. This translates into CASSPKIPGLAGEAGELFF.

The gene calls are TRBV6-5 and TRBJ2-7, with 7 positions matching TRBD1. Trimming cost V 6 bases and J 0 bases; bases outside gene matches: 8. This CDR3 has 15 residues. The germline V gene encodes CDR1 MNHEY and CDR2 SVGAGI. CDR3 amino acids: CASSSRTGNSYEQYF. DNA for the CDR3: TGTGCCAGCAGCTCCAGGACAGGCAACTCCTACGAGCAGTACTTC.